This TCR beta chain came from a study of T cell clonotyping in hematopoietic cell transplantation. Data came from immunoSEQ multiplex PCR; TCRdb stores just in-frame clones and leaves some out. The sample records under 30,000 clones, 80% to 95% being singletons. In regard to this clone: Its antigen remains unknown.

The study, taken as a whole, reports: CD4 and CD8 repertoire contributions could not be separated without sorting. At the given depth, recipient repertoires were over 95% de novo clonotypes. Broader posttransplant TCR repertoire diversity was predicted by graft donor and pretransplant recipient Inverse Simpson Index values.

The CDR3 has 13 residues. The ends lost 4 bases at V and 5 bases at J; junction bases unmatched: 1. Germline V CDR1 and CDR2: MNHEY, SVGAGI. This sequence originates from a female patient aged 50-65 years who had an allogeneic stem cell transplant from a related donor, so the T cells may come from the graft donor. Some clones in this sample may be carry-over from other donors' samples. This chain connects TRBV6-5 to TRBJ1-2; 10 nucleotides match TRBD1. The sample here was PBMCs, taken 100 days after allogeneic stem cell transplant. The CDR3 DNA reads as TGTGCCAGCAGTTGGACAGGGGGGTATGGCTACACCTTC. This codes for CASSWTGGYGYTF.